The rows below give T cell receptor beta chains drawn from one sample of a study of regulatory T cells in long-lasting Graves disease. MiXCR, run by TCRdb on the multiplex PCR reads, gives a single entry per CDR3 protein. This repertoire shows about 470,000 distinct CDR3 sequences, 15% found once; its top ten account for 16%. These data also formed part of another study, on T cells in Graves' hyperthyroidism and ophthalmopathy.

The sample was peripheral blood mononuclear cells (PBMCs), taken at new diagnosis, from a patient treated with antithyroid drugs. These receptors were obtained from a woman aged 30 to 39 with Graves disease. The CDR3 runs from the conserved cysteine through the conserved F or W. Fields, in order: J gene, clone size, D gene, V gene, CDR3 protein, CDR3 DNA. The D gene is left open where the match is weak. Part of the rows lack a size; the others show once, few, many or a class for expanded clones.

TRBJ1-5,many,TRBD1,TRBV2,CASSLDRAGNQPQHF,TGTGCCAGCAGTTTGGACAGGGCCGGCAATCAGCCCCAGCATTTT
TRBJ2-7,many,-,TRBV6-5,CASSYSSTAISYEQYF,TGTGCCAGCAGTTACTCGTCAACAGCGATTTCATACGAGCAGTACTTC
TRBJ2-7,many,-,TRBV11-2,CASSLFSQGVYEQYF,TGTGCCAGCAGCTTATTTAGCCAGGGCGTCTACGAGCAGTACTTC
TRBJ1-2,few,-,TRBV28,CASNLFGGPNYGYTF,TGTGCCAGCAATTTATTCGGGGGGCCCAACTATGGCTACACCTTC
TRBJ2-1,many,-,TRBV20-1,CSASGSSYNEQFF,TGCAGTGCTAGCGGGAGCTCCTACAATGAGCAGTTCTTC
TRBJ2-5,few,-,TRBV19,CASTPTLARQETQYF,TGTGCCAGTACCCCAACCCTAGCCCGCCAAGAGACCCAGTACTTC
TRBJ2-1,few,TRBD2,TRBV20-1,CSARAPEGLINEQFF,TGCAGTGCTAGAGCTCCAGAGGGACTAATCAATGAGCAGTTCTTC
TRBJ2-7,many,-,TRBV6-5,CASSYPTGEQYF,TGTGCCAGCAGTTACCCCACGGGAGAGCAGTACTTC
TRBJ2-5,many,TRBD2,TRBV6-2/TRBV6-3,CASSLLAEETQYF,TGTGCCAGCAGCTTACTAGCGGAAGAGACCCAGTACTTC
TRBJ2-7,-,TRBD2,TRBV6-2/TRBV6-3,CASSPGLAQSYEQYF,TGTGCCAGCAGCCCAGGACTAGCGCAATCCTACGAGCAGTACTTC
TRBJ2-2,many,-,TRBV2,CASRPGLLKDTGELFF,TGTGCCAGCAGACCGGGACTCTTAAAGGACACCGGGGAGCTGTTTTTT
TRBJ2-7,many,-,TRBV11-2,CASSLGQGGTYEQYF,TGTGCCAGCAGCTTAGGGCAGGGGGGGACCTACGAGCAGTACTTC
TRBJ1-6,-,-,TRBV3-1,CASSQPQGKNSSLHF,TGTGCCAGCAGCCAACCCCAGGGGAAGAATTCATCCCTCCACTTT
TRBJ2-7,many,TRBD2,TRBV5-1,CASSPVSGLVGEQYF,TGCGCCAGCAGCCCGGTGAGTGGACTAGTGGGGGAGCAGTACTTC
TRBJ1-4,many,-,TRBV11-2,CASSLVAAGSNEKLFF,TGTGCCAGCAGCTTAGTGGCGGCAGGGTCGAATGAAAAACTGTTTTTT
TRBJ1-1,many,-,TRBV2,CASRRTGMNTEAFF,TGTGCCAGCAGGCGTACAGGGATGAACACTGAAGCTTTCTTT
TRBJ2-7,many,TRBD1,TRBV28,CASRALQGSTYEQYF,TGTGCCAGCAGAGCTCTACAGGGGTCCACCTACGAGCAGTACTTC
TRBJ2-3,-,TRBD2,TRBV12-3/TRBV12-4,CASSLAIAGLAGVPDTQYF,TGTGCCAGCAGTTTAGCGATAGCCGGACTAGCGGGAGTCCCAGATACGCAGTATTTT
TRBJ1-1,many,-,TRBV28,CASLPGINTEAFF,TGTGCCAGCCTTCCCGGGATAAACACTGAAGCTTTCTTT
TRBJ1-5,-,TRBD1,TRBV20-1,CSARTGVGPGAPQHF,TGCAGTGCCCGGACAGGGGTTGGGCCCGGGGCGCCCCAGCATTTT
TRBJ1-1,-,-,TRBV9,CASSVQGHNTEAFF,TGTGCCAGCAGCGTTCAGGGGCACAACACTGAAGCTTTCTTT
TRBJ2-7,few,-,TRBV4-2,CASSQEGTGTYEQYF,TGTGCCAGCAGCCAAGAGGGAACCGGGACCTACGAGCAGTACTTC